The next 14 T cell receptor beta chains were all read from a single sample in a study of blood T cell repertoires in COVID-19. Data came from immunoSEQ multiplex PCR; TCRdb stores just in-frame clones and leaves some out. Among approximately 150,000 clones, around 82% were seen once, and the ten largest hold approximately 2%. Material for sequencing was peripheral blood. Source of these receptors: a woman aged 80 or older with acute or convalescent COVID-19.

J is TRBJ1-2 and V is TRBV28, with 7 bases that match TRBD1. V was clipped by 5 bases and J by 1 base; unmatched bases: 7. Germline V CDR1 and CDR2: MDHEN, SYDVKM. The length of the CDR3 is 15 residues. The CDR3 loop reads CASSENRGLNYGYTF. The CDR3 nucleotides read TGTGCCAGCAGTGAAAACAGGGGCCTTAACTATGGCTACACCTTC.

This chain links TRBV5-8 with TRBJ2-3; the D gene is possibly TRBD1 (6 bases). CDR3 length: 16 amino acids. V lost 2 bases, J lost 3 bases, and 16 bases lay in between. Germline CDR1 and CDR2: SGHTS and YDEGEE. Here the CDR3 DNA reads TGTGCCAGCAGCTTCGGTGCCCAGGGGAGTACAGATACGCAGTATTTT. It yields the protein CASSFGAQGSTDTQYF.

In its sample, this clone was seen once. The rearrangement joins TRBV7-8 to TRBJ2-2; 7 nucleotides line up with TRBD1. Trimming at V came to 6 bases and at J to 0 bases, leaving 4 bases not matched to a gene. Germline CDR1 reads SGHVS; CDR2 reads FQNEAQ. The CDR3 contains 15 residues. CDR3 sequence: CASRTGTANTGELFF. CDR3 bases: TGTGCCAGCAGGACCGGGACAGCGAACACCGGGGAGCTGTTTTTT.

This chain connects TRBV19 to TRBJ1-2; the D is unclear. Germline V gene data show CDR1 as LNHDA and CDR2 as SQIVND (reference sequence). This CDR3 is 14 amino acids long. V was clipped by 6 bases and J by 3 bases, with 14 bases between them. The CDR3 region is CASRLRAGDYGYTF. In DNA form, the CDR3 reads TGTGCCAGTAGACTACGGGCGGGTGACTATGGCTACACCTTC. Variable domain in full (rest from reference TRBV19 and TRBJ1-2): DGGITQSPKYLFRKEGQNVTLSCEQNLNHDAMYWYRQDPGQGLRLIYYSQIVNDFQKGDIAEGYSVSREKKESFPLTVTSAQKNPTAFYLCASRLRAGDYGYTFGSGTRLTVV.

The chain joins TRBV15 to TRBJ1-4, with D unclear. Trimming stripped 0 bases from V and 2 bases from J, with 10 bases between. CDR3 length equals 16 residues. CDR1 is LNHNV, CDR2 YYDKDF, per germline (reference sequence). CDR3 loop: CATSRDLVLTNEKLFF. In DNA form, the CDR3 reads TGTGCCACCAGCAGAGATTTAGTTCTTACTAATGAAAAACTGTTTTTT.

This clone turned up a few times. The genes are TRBV6-1 and TRBJ1-1; TRBD1 matches at 8 bases. Germline lookup yields CDR1 MNHNS and CDR2 SASEGT. This CDR3 spans 15 amino acids. Trimming removed 3 bases from V and 4 bases from J; junction bases left unmatched: 7. The DNA for the CDR3 is TGTGCCAGCAGTGACGCAGGGGGCCTGGGCACTGAAGCTTTCTTT. This sequence encodes CASSDAGGLGTEAFF.

The chain has TRBV6-2 or TRBV6-3 and TRBJ2-3, with 7 nucleotides matching TRBD2. Per germline, CDR1 MNHEY and CDR2 SVGEGT. CDR3 size: 16 residues. V shed 4 bases and J 2 bases; nucleotides not matched to a gene: 9. Written as DNA, the CDR3 is TGTGCCAGCAGTTTATTCCTAGCGGAGATCACAGATACGCAGTATTTT. Its protein product is CASSLFLAEITDTQYF.

The chain recombines TRBV6-5 with TRBJ1-4; possibly TRBD1 for D (6 bases). The CDR3 sequence is 13 residues long. CDR1 and CDR2 from the germline V gene are MNHEY and SVGAGI. Trimming took 4 bases from V and 10 from J, leaving 13 bases between them. The CDR3 DNA is TGTGCCAGCAGTTCCTTACAGGGTTCAAAACTGTTTTTT. It specifies CASSSLQGSKLFF.

This clone was picked up one time. The chain joins TRBV19 to TRBJ1-2; D may be TRBD1 (5 bases). The CDR3 loop spans 12 amino acids. V was shortened by 9 bases and J by 3 bases, with 11 bases between the two germline ends. The germline V gene encodes CDR1 LNHDA and CDR2 SQIVND (reference sequence). This CDR3 is CASNTGHYGYTF. In nucleotides, the CDR3 is TGTGCCAGCAACACAGGACACTATGGCTACACCTTC.

The gene calls are TRBV2 and TRBJ1-1; no clear D gene. The CDR3 length is 11 residues. Germline assignment: CDR1 SNHLY and CDR2 FYNNEI. V lost 10 bases and J lost 1, with 7 bases in between. The CDR3 sequence: CATEENTEAFF. CDR3 nucleotides: TGTGCCACAGAAGAGAACACTGAAGCTTTCTTT.

The chain employs TRBV7-2 and TRBJ2-1, with 16 nucleotides matching TRBD2. J gave up 12 bases and V 5 bases, and 7 bases lay outside the gene matches. In germline, CDR1 is SGHTA, CDR2 FQGNSA. The CDR3 sequence is 15 residues long. CDR3 nucleotide sequence: TGTGCCAGCAGCCTCGGGACTAGCGGGGGGGCCGGGCAGTTCTTC. It translates to CASSLGTSGGAGQFF.

A word on this clone: Other nucleotide sequences in the sample specify the same CDR3. The J gene is TRBJ1-1, the V gene TRBV12-3 or TRBV12-4; D is unresolved. Trimming took off 1 base at V and 1 base at J, with 4 bases between the two ends. The CDR3 is made up of 13 amino acids. The chain's CDR3 is CASSLGQNTEAFF. The CDR3 nucleotides read TGTGCCAGCAGTTTAGGACAGAACACTGAAGCTTTCTTT.

The CDR3 here is CASSSPRGGLGTGELFF. The CDR3 DNA reads as TGTGCCAGCAGCTCACCACGGGGGGGCCTTGGCACCGGGGAGCTGTTTTTT. This sequence joins TRBV11-2 and TRBJ2-2; TRBD2 matches 8 bases. Looked up from germline, CDR1 is SGHAT and CDR2 is FQNNGV. The CDR3 spans 17 residues. Trimming cost V 4 bases and J 4 bases; bases outside gene matches: 11.

The genes are TRBV29-1 and TRBJ2-7; 10 bases align to TRBD2. V was clipped by 6 bases and J by 3 bases; unmatched bases: 8. Germline assignment: CDR1 SQVTM and CDR2 ANQGSEA. CDR3 length: 14 amino acids. DNA for the CDR3: TGCAGCGTCCGGGAAGCGGGGGGGCGCTACGAGCAGTACTTC. This translates into CSVREAGGRYEQYF.